The clone carrying this T cell receptor (beta chain) was seen at least ten times. Its specificity is unknown. Per germline, CDR1 SGHTA and CDR2 FQGNSA. Trimming removed 0 bases at V and 0 bases at J, with 4 bases between. CDR3 size: 14 residues. These data are taken from a study of identical twins. Findings and limits, study-wide: Interpretation of the results relied on cross-sectional statistical analysis and not on following the same donors. Weaker excess twin sharing was seen among beta out-of-frame sequences.

TCRdb processed the 5' RACE reads anew with MiXCR; each CDR3 protein has one entry. In the table there are some 660,000 distinct CDR3 sequences, over 8.5% of which are singletons. This same sample was also taken into another study, of yellow fever vaccine responses in identical twins.

The sequence came from a woman aged 18-35 years in good health. Sequenced: PBMCs. The V and J genes are TRBV7-2 and TRBJ2-3; D gene uncertain. In nucleotides, the CDR3 is TGTGCCAGCAGCTTAGCGAGGAGCACAGATACGCAGTATTTT. It is translated as CASSLARSTDTQYF.